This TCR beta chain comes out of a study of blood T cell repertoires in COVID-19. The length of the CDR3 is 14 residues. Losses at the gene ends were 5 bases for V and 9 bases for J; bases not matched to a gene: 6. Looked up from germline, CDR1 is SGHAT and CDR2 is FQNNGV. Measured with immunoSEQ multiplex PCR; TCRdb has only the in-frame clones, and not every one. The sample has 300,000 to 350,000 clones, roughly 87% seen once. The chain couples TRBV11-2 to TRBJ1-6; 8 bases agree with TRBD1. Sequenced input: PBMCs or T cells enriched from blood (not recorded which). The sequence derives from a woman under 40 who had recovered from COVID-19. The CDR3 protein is CASSPTGGGSPLHF. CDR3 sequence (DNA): TGTGCCAGCAGCCCTACAGGGGGAGGTTCACCCCTCCACTTT.